The 20 T cell receptor beta chains reported below all come from one sample, sequenced in a study of post-analysis software for immune sequencing data. Study-level findings and limits: Patients carried five TRBV segments more frequently than controls did, and TRBV5-6, TRBV5-1 and TRBV20-1 were among them.

For these TCRs, the target antigens are not known. Libraries were made from TCR beta cDNA, and they carried unique molecular identifiers. A single record per CDR3 protein comes from TCRdb applying MiXCR to the PCR reads. The sample lists about 460,000 distinct CDR3 sequences, over 35% occurring once. The sample consisted of blood. These receptors originate from a girl aged 5 to 17 with multiple sclerosis.

This sequence joins TRBV6-6 and TRBJ2-5; 8 bases line up with TRBD1. The V segment lost 6 bases and the J segment 4 bases; nucleotides outside the gene matches: 7. The CDR3 is made up of 14 amino acids. CDR1 and CDR2 (germline): MNHNY, SVGAGI (reference sequence). The CDR3 bases are TGTGCCAGCAGCCAGACAGGGGTCGGAGAGACCCAGTACTTC. It codes for CASSQTGVGETQYF.

The chain links TRBV20-1 to TRBJ2-5; D unclear. Looked up from germline, CDR1 is DFQATT and CDR2 is SNEGSKA (reference sequence). This CDR3 is 13 amino acids long. V was trimmed by 1 base and J by 2 bases, leaving 8 bases between them. CDR3 protein: CSARGADQETQYF. The CDR3 nucleotides read TGCAGTGCTAGAGGGGCAGATCAAGAGACCCAGTACTTC.

This clonotype appeared a few times. CDR3 DNA: TGTGCCATCAGTGGAATCTCTGGGGCCAACGTCCTGACTTTC. It specifies CAISGISGANVLTF. This sequence joins TRBV10-3 and TRBJ2-6; D ambiguous. The CDR3 runs to 14 residues. Trimming pared 4 bases from V and 0 bases from J, leaving 4 bases between. Germline CDR1 ENHRY, CDR2 SYGVKD.

This clonotype was picked up one time. The gene calls are TRBV2 and TRBJ1-5; TRBD1 matches 8 bases. The CDR3 has 17 residues. Germline CDR1 and CDR2: SNHLY and FYNNEI. V lost 4 bases to trimming and J lost 4 bases; unmatched junction nucleotides: 12. The DNA for the CDR3 is TGTGCCAGCAGTGGTGAATTTACAGGGGGAAGGAATCAGCCCCAGCATTTT. It is translated as CASSGEFTGGRNQPQHF. The complete variable domain, with remaining parts taken from reference TRBV2 and TRBJ1-5, reads EPEVTQTPSHQVTQMGQEVILRCVPISNHLYFYWYRQILGQKVEFLVSFYNNEISEKSEIFDDQFSVERPDGSNFTLKIRSTKLEDSAMYFCASSGEFTGGRNQPQHFGDGTRLSIL.

The chain recombines TRBV7-9 with TRBJ1-5, with D unresolved. Germline CDR1 is SEHNR and CDR2 is FQNEAQ (reference sequence). Trimming removed 5 bases from V and 10 bases from J, with 18 bases in between. The CDR3 is 14 amino acids. CDR3 coding DNA: TGTGCCAGCAGCCCGAAATTGGATCTGTTTCCCCAGCATTTT. This sequence encodes CASSPKLDLFPQHF.

The chain links TRBV29-1 to TRBJ2-1; 11 nucleotides line up with TRBD2. This CDR3 contains 19 residues. Germline-derived CDR1 and CDR2 are SQVTM and ANQGSEA. The V segment lost 1 base and the J segment 4 bases; nucleotides outside the gene matches: 15. The CDR3 region is CSVEGSRYLAGGRYNEQFF. The DNA for the CDR3 is TGCAGCGTTGAAGGGTCCAGGTATCTAGCGGGGGGTCGATACAATGAGCAGTTCTTC.

This clonotype has a count of ten or more. V gene TRBV6-5 combines with J gene TRBJ2-1; no clear D gene. Trimming removed 5 bases at V and 5 bases at J, with 10 bases between. This CDR3 has 13 residues. Germline-derived CDR1 and CDR2 are MNHEY and SVGAGI. In DNA form, the CDR3 reads TGTGCCAGCAGTGAGGATCAAGACAATGAGCAGTTCTTC. Translating it yields CASSEDQDNEQFF.

This clonotype was counted only a few times. The chain is built from TRBV7-2 and TRBJ1-2; D may be TRBD1 (5 bases). Per germline, CDR1 SGHTA and CDR2 FQGNSA. The V gene lost 2 bases and the J gene lost 0 bases, with 16 bases spanning the gap. This CDR3 spans 17 amino acids. CDR3: CASSLSGAGTANYGYTF. The CDR3, as DNA: TGTGCCAGCAGCTTAAGCGGCGCGGGGACTGCTAACTATGGCTACACCTTC.

This clonotype came up many times. V usage is TRBV3-1 and J usage is TRBJ2-1, with TRBD2 identical over 12 bases. This CDR3 region has 17 residues. Trimming cost V 4 bases and J 9 bases; bases outside gene matches: 13. Germline CDR1 LGHDT, CDR2 YNNKEL (reference sequence). In DNA, the CDR3 is TGTGCCAGCAGCCGCCGGACTAGCGGGATTCCTGCCGGTGAGCAGTTCTTC. It translates to CASSRRTSGIPAGEQFF.

The gene calls are TRBV14 and TRBJ1-2, with 7 bases lining up with TRBD1. This CDR3 spans 16 amino acids. The germline CDR1 and CDR2 sequences are SGHDN and FVKESK. With 0 bases clipped from V and 4 bases from J, the junction kept 8 bases outside the gene matches. The CDR3 protein is CASSQDRQGGCYGYTF. The CDR3 DNA follows: TGTGCCAGCAGCCAAGACCGACAGGGCGGTTGCTATGGCTACACCTTC.

The chain joins TRBV5-1 to TRBJ1-1, with D unclear. CDR3 size: 15 residues. Germline CDR1 and CDR2: SGHRS and YFSETQ. V was pared by 0 bases and J by 3 bases, with 12 bases between. The CDR3 DNA reads TGCGCCAGCAGCTTGGGACCGGCGACTTACACTGAAGCTTTCTTT. It specifies CASSLGPATYTEAFF.

This chain connects TRBV18 to TRBJ1-2; TRBD1 matches at 8 bases. The CDR3 totals 19 residues. V gave up 1 base and J gave up 2 bases; unmatched junction bases: 15. Germline V lookup: CDR1 KGHSH, CDR2 LQKENI. CDR3 DNA sequence: TGTGCCAGCTCACCACTGGTGGTGCAGGGGGCGACTTTAAACTATGGCTACACCTTC. Protein product: CASSPLVVQGATLNYGYTF.

The V and J genes are TRBV4-1 and TRBJ2-7; possible D gene TRBD1, 6 bases. V lost 0 bases to trimming and J lost 2 bases, with 14 bases between them. There are 16 residues in the CDR3. CDR1 is MGHRA and CDR2 is YSYEKL in the germline V gene. In nucleotides, the CDR3 is TGCGCCAGCAGCCAAGAGGTACGGACAGCCACCTACGAGCAGTACTTC. Translating gives CASSQEVRTATYEQYF.

V usage is TRBV29-1 and J usage is TRBJ2-2; TRBD1 agrees at 8 bases. The CDR3 totals 16 residues. Trimming at V came to 4 bases and at J to 0 bases, leaving 7 bases not matched to a gene. Germline CDR1 is SQVTM and CDR2 is ANQGSEA. DNA of the CDR3: TGCAGCGTTGCTGGCAGGGGGCTTTCGAACACCGGGGAGCTGTTTTTT. Residues: CSVAGRGLSNTGELFF.

V usage is TRBV6-6 and J usage is TRBJ2-1; 8 bases match TRBD1. The CDR3 length is 14 residues. CDR1 is MNHNY, CDR2 SVGAGI, per germline (reference sequence). V lost 6 bases, J lost 9 bases, and 10 bases stayed unmatched. CDR3 bases: TGTGCCAGCAGGACCCGACAGGGGTCGGGTGAGCAGTTCTTC. This codes for CASRTRQGSGEQFF.

This clonotype was seen more than once but under ten times. The chain couples TRBV29-1 to TRBJ1-6, with 7 bases fitting TRBD1. CDR3 length: 13 amino acids. CDR1 and CDR2 (germline): SQVTM, ANQGSEA. The V gene end was trimmed by 6 bases and the J gene end by 8 bases; junction bases not matched to a gene: 7. CDR3 nucleotides: TGCAGCGTCCGGACAGGTAGTGATTCACCCCTCCACTTT. Translation gives CSVRTGSDSPLHF.

This clonotype was detected a few times. J is TRBJ2-4 and V is TRBV15; D call uncertain. The closer fit of TRBJ2-7 to the DNA end suggests the J call may be wrong. The germline CDR1 and CDR2 sequences are LNHNV and YYDKDF (reference sequence). This CDR3 region has 14 residues. CDR3: CATSRAATSYEQYF. In DNA form, the CDR3 reads TGTGCCACCAGCAGAGCGGCAACGTCGTACGAGCAGTACTTC.

This clonotype was observed a few times. J is TRBJ1-6 and V is TRBV5-1, with TRBD1 matching over 8 bases. The ends lost 8 bases at V and 10 bases at J; junction bases unmatched: 8. Germline V gene lookup returns CDR1 SGHRS and CDR2 YFSETQ. This CDR3 spans 13 amino acids. For the CDR3, the DNA is TGCGCCAGGACAGGGGACTACTGCTCACCCCTCCACTTT. This codes for CARTGDYCSPLHF. The full variable domain, with the rest looked up from reference TRBV5-1 and TRBJ1-6, is KAGVTQTPRYLIKTRGQQVTLSCSPISGHRSVSWYQQTPGQGLQFLFEYFSETQRNKGNFPGRFSGRQFSNSRSEMNVSTLELGDSALYLCARTGDYCSPLHFGNGTRLTVT.

This clonotype was counted at least ten times. The rearrangement uses TRBV29-1 and TRBJ2-5, with 15 bases lining up with TRBD2. CDR3 length: 14 residues. Looked up from germline, CDR1 is SQVTM and CDR2 is ANQGSEA. Trimming removed 6 bases from V and 5 bases from J; junction bases left unmatched: 4. CDR3 protein: CSVWTSGRDETQYF. For the CDR3, the DNA is TGCAGCGTATGGACTAGCGGGAGGGATGAGACCCAGTACTTC. The variable domain in full, completed from reference TRBV29-1 and TRBJ2-5, reads SAVISQKPSRDICQRGTSLTIQCQVDSQVTMMFWYRQQPGQSLTLIATANQGSEATYESGFVIDKFPISRPNLTFSTLTVSNMSPEDSSIYLCSVWTSGRDETQYFGPGTRLLVL.

This clonotype appeared a few times. The J gene is TRBJ2-3, the V gene TRBV5-1; 7 nucleotides agree with TRBD1. The CDR3 loop spans 15 amino acids. Germline lookup yields CDR1 SGHRS and CDR2 YFSETQ. Trimming at V came to 0 bases and at J to 4 bases, leaving 5 bases not matched to a gene. CDR3 amino acids: CASSLGQGVADTQYF. The CDR3 region has the DNA TGCGCCAGCAGCTTGGGACAGGGAGTGGCAGATACGCAGTATTTT. The entire variable domain, with the rest obtained from reference TRBV5-1 and TRBJ2-3, is as follows: KAGVTQTPRYLIKTRGQQVTLSCSPISGHRSVSWYQQTPGQGLQFLFEYFSETQRNKGNFPGRFSGRQFSNSRSEMNVSTLELGDSALYLCASSLGQGVADTQYFGPGTRLTVL.